These 5 T cell receptor beta chains came from one sample sequenced in a study of blood T cell repertoires in COVID-19. The protocol was immunoSEQ multiplex PCR, while the TCRdb copy is restricted to in-frame clones and leaves out a portion. The sample yields about 270,000 clones, 85% to 90% seen once. Input material: PBMCs or T cells enriched from blood (not recorded which). The receptors come from a young woman who had recovered from COVID-19.

This rearrangement joins TRBV15 to TRBJ2-2, with 8 bases that match TRBD2. V shed 5 bases, J shed 4 bases, and the junction held 6 bases outside the gene matches. CDR1 is LNHNV and CDR2 is YYDKDF in the germline V gene (reference sequence). The CDR3 has 15 residues. CDR3 protein: CATSEVAGFTGELFF. CDR3 nucleotide sequence: TGTGCCACCAGCGAGGTAGCGGGGTTCACCGGGGAGCTGTTTTTT.

The rearrangement uses TRBV28 and TRBJ1-2, with D perhaps matching TRBD1 (6 bases). Trimming removed 0 bases from V and 4 bases from J, with 12 bases in between. CDR3 size: 15 residues. Germline V gene data show CDR1 as MDHEN and CDR2 as SYDVKM. The CDR3 coding sequence is TGTGCCAGCAGTTTATGGGGGGCCAGATTCTATGGCTACACCTTC. Protein product: CASSLWGARFYGYTF.

The chain carries TRBV11-2 and TRBJ1-3; tentative D call: TRBD1 (6 bases). Per germline, CDR1 SGHAT and CDR2 FQNNGV. Deletions cut 1 base from V and 7 bases from J, with 14 bases between. There are 15 residues in the CDR3. The CDR3 nucleotides are TGTGCCAGCAGCTTAGCCAGGGGAAGCTACAACACCATATATTTT. It codes for CASSLARGSYNTIYF. Complete variable domain (other parts from reference TRBV11-2 and TRBJ1-3): EAGVAQSPRYKIIEKRQSVAFWCNPISGHATLYWYQQILGQGPKLLIQFQNNGVVDDSQLPKDRFSAERLKGVDSTLKIQPAKLEDSAVYLCASSLARGSYNTIYFGEGSWLTVV.

The chain is built from TRBV19 and TRBJ1-1, with TRBD1 identical over 9 bases. Germline-derived CDR1 and CDR2 are LNHDA and SQIVND (reference sequence). This CDR3 is 18 amino acids long. V lost 1 base to trimming and J lost 3 bases; unmatched junction nucleotides: 12. Written as DNA, the CDR3 is TGTGCCAGTAGTATAGGAAGGACAGGGGCCGAGGGATACACTGAAGCTTTCTTT. Protein sequence: CASSIGRTGAEGYTEAFF.

The V gene is TRBV10-2, the J gene TRBJ2-5, with 12 bases lining up with TRBD1. From germline, CDR1 is WSHSY and CDR2 SAAADI. The J segment lost 3 bases and the V segment lost 4 bases, leaving 6 bases of the junction unmatched. The CDR3 contains 16 residues. CDR3 residues: CASSGRDRGQEETQYF. The CDR3 DNA reads as TGCGCCAGCAGTGGACGGGACAGGGGGCAAGAAGAGACCCAGTACTTC.